This entry features one T cell receptor beta chain sequence. TCRdb keeps only in-frame clones here, not all; method: immunoSEQ multiplex PCR. The sample lists roughly 390,000 clones; about 85% were seen once. The treatment denotes: about 20 received Ad26.COV2.S at low or high dose, single or two shots; 5 received placebo; per-sample allocation not given. The investigators took samples on day 63 after the first vaccine or placebo injection. Germline-derived CDR1 and CDR2 are SEHNR and FQNEAQ (reference sequence). The CDR3 extends over 14 amino acids. Trimming took off 5 bases at V and 14 bases at J, with 19 bases between the two ends. This specimen belongs to a study of Ad26.COV2.S vaccination and SARS-CoV-2 variants.

The origin of this receptor is a person between 18 and 65 years old who received the Ad26.COV2.S COVID-19 vaccine or a placebo. The material was peripheral blood, obtained in a trial of Ad26.COV2.S vaccine versus placebo. The chain has TRBV7-9 and TRBJ1-6; no clear D gene. CDR3 region: CASSLPSLNSALHF. The CDR3 DNA sequence: TGTGCCAGCAGCCTCCCCTCCCTTAATTCGGCCCTCCACTTT.